Presented here are 14 T cell receptor beta chains from one specimen sequenced in a study of cytomegalovirus exposure and HLA in healthy donors. PCR employed 60 Vbeta and 13 Jbeta primers. Using immunoSEQ multiplex PCR, the repertoire was profiled, and TCRdb retains in-frame clones only, with some absent. The sample has under 90,000 clones, less than 80% seen once. The sequenced material came from PBMCs. Receptors originate from a man between 35 and 55 years old in good health and CMV-seropositive.

This clone was detected a few times. The junction departs from the called germline gene at one end, perhaps through a read error. For the CDR3, the DNA is TGTGCCATCAGTAAAGCGATGACAGCCTACGAGCAGTACTTC. It specifies CAISKAMTAYEQYF. The chain has TRBV2 and TRBJ2-7; D might be TRBD1 (5 bases). The length of the CDR3 is 14 residues. Germline assignment: CDR1 SNHLY and CDR2 FYNNEI.

V and J are TRBV6-6 and TRBJ2-5, with 12 bases that match TRBD2. CDR3 length: 13 residues. Germline V gene lookup returns CDR1 MNHNY and CDR2 SVGAGI (reference sequence). Trimming took 11 bases from V and 2 from J; bases not matched to a gene: 3. The CDR3 DNA follows: TGTGCCGGTACTAGCGGGGGGCAAGAGACCCAGTACTTC. It is translated as CAGTSGGQETQYF.

The table lists this clone with a few counts. The chain uses TRBV18 and TRBJ2-7; D is perhaps TRBD1 (6 bases). CDR1 KGHSH and CDR2 LQKENI come from the germline V gene. V shed 0 bases and J shed 2 bases, with 14 bases lying between them. The CDR3 length is 16 residues. CDR3 protein: CASSPPNRAPPYEQYF. The CDR3 DNA reads TGTGCCAGCTCACCACCGAACAGGGCCCCCCCCTACGAGCAGTACTTC.

The J gene is TRBJ2-5, the V gene TRBV18, with 8 bases fitting TRBD2. Germline CDR1 KGHSH, CDR2 LQKENI. Unmatched junction bases numbered 6, after V lost 8 bases and J lost 4 bases. The CDR3 length is 13 residues. The CDR3 DNA is TGTGCCAGCACCCTCGGGAGGGGAGAGACCCAGTACTTC. Its translation: CASTLGRGETQYF.

The rearrangement joins TRBV7-2 to TRBJ1-1; 7 bases agree with TRBD1. CDR1 and CDR2 from the germline V gene are SGHTA and FQGNSA. The V and J ends lost 5 bases and 6 bases, in that order; junction bases with no gene match: 12. The CDR3 spans 15 residues. CDR3 in amino acids: CASSRRDREGAEAFF. In DNA, the CDR3 is TGTGCCAGCAGCCGCAGAGACAGGGAAGGCGCTGAAGCTTTCTTT.

The chain links TRBV7-2 to TRBJ2-5; maybe TRBD2 (6 bases). The CDR3 is made up of 14 amino acids. Germline values: CDR1 SGHTA, CDR2 FQGNSA. Trimming pared 7 bases from V and 5 bases from J, leaving 17 bases between. CDR3 in amino acids: CASNPPTSTETQYF. CDR3 nucleotides: TGTGCCAGCAACCCACCGACTAGTACCGAGACCCAGTACTTC. Full variable domain (outside the CDR3, taken from reference TRBV7-2 and TRBJ2-5): GAGVSQSPSNKVTEKGKDVELRCDPISGHTALYWYRQSLGQGLEFLIYFQGNSAPDKSGLPSDRFSAERTGGSVSTLTIQRTQQEDSAVYLCASNPPTSTETQYFGPGTRLLVL.

The chain employs TRBV19 and TRBJ2-7; 12 bases line up with TRBD2. The CDR3 spans 15 residues. Trimming cost V 5 bases and J 2 bases; bases outside gene matches: 4. CDR1 is LNHDA, CDR2 SQIVND, per germline (reference sequence). CDR3 sequence: CASSGRTSGAYEQYF. CDR3 DNA sequence: TGTGCCAGTAGTGGACGGACTAGCGGGGCCTACGAGCAGTACTTC.

The V gene is TRBV13, the J gene TRBJ2-3, with D possibly TRBD1 on 5 matching bases. The CDR3 spans 13 residues. Germline CDR1 is PRHDT and CDR2 is FYEKMQ (reference sequence). Trimming took off 5 bases at V and 1 base at J, with 7 bases between the two ends. The CDR3 sequence: CASSGAGTDTQYF. The CDR3 region has the DNA TGTGCCAGCAGCGGGGCCGGCACAGATACGCAGTATTTT.

This clone was recorded only once. The V call is TRBV9, the J call TRBJ1-1; 7 nucleotides align to TRBD1. The CDR3 contains 13 residues. The germline V gene has CDR1 SGDLS and CDR2 YYNGEE. The J segment lost 5 bases and the V segment lost 6 bases, leaving 7 bases of the junction unmatched. CDR3 sequence (DNA): TGTGCCAGCAACAGGGGACGTGATACTGAAGCTTTCTTT. Its translation: CASNRGRDTEAFF.

This clone was observed a single time. J is TRBJ2-4 and V is TRBV23-1; 7 bases are a match to TRBD1. TRBV23-1 is noted as an ORF with a role that remains uncertain. Germline trimming cut 6 bases from V and 0 bases from J; bases unmatched to any gene: 2. This CDR3 has 14 amino acids. The CDR3 bases are TGCGCCAGCAGGACAGGGCTAGCCAAAAACATTCAGTACTTC. This gives the protein CASRTGLAKNIQYF.

The CDR3 loop reads CASSQSWTVSNQPQHF. CDR3 in DNA: TGTGCCAGCAGCCAATCTTGGACAGTTAGCAATCAGCCCCAGCATTTT. The genes are TRBV16 and TRBJ1-5; D is perhaps TRBD1 (6 bases). CDR3 length: 16 residues. Looked up from germline, CDR1 is KGHSY and CDR2 is FQNENV. V shed 0 bases and J shed 0 bases, with 9 bases lying between them.

The chain is built from TRBV27 and TRBJ1-2, with a tentative D call TRBD1 (6 bases). The CDR3 length is 14 residues. The germline V gene has CDR1 MNHEY and CDR2 SMNVEV (reference sequence). Trimming took off 5 bases at V and 0 bases at J, with 10 bases between the two ends. DNA of the CDR3: TGTGCCAGCAGTAGGACAGCATCTAACTATGGCTACACCTTC. This gives the protein CASSRTASNYGYTF.

The CDR3: CASSPGQVNEKLFF. Here the CDR3 DNA reads TGCGCCAGCAGCCCAGGACAGGTTAATGAAAAACTGTTTTTT. The chain carries TRBV5-1 and TRBJ1-4; 7 bases are shared with TRBD1. The CDR3 sequence is 14 residues long. Looked up from germline, CDR1 is SGHRS and CDR2 is YFSETQ. V was pared by 4 bases and J by 4 bases, with 4 bases of the junction left unmatched.

J is TRBJ1-3 and V is TRBV5-1, with a weak D call TRBD1 (5 bases). Germline V CDR1 and CDR2: SGHRS, YFSETQ. V gave up 5 bases and J gave up 0 bases, with 15 bases separating them. There are 16 residues in the CDR3. The CDR3 coding sequence is TGCGCCAGCAGGCCTACCTACGGGGGCTCTGGAAACACCATATATTTT. Translated, it gives CASRPTYGGSGNTIYF.